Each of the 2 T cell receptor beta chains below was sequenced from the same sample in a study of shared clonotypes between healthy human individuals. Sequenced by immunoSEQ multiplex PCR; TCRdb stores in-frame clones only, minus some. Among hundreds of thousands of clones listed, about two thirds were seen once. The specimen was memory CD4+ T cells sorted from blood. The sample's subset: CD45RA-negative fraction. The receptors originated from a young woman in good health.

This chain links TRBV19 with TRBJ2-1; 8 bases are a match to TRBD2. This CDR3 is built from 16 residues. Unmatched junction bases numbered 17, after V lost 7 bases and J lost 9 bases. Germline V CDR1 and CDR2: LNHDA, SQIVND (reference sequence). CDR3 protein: CASNLHGTGRAGEQFF. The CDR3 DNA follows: TGTGCCAGTAACCTCCACGGGACCGGGAGGGCAGGTGAGCAGTTCTTC. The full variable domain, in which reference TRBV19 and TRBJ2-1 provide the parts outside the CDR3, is DGGITQSPKYLFRKEGQNVTLSCEQNLNHDAMYWYRQDPGQGLRLIYYSQIVNDFQKGDIAEGYSVSREKKESFPLTVTSAQKNPTAFYLCASNLHGTGRAGEQFFGPGTRLTVL.

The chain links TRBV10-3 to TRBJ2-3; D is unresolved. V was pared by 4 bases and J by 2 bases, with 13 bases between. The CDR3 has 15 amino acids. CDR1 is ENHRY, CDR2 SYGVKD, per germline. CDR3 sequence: CAISAPDRVTDTQYF. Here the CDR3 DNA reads TGTGCCATCAGTGCCCCAGATAGGGTCACAGATACGCAGTATTTT.